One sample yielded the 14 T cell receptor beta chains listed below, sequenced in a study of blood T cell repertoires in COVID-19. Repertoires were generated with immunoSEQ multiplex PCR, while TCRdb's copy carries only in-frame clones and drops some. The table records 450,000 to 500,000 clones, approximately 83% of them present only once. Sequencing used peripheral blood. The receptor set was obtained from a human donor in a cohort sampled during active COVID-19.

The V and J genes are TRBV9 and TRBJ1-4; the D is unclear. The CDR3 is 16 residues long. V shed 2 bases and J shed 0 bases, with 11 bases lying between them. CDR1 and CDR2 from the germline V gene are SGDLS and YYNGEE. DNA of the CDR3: TGTGCCAGCAGCGTGCCGGTTCTAGCAACTAATGAAAAACTGTTTTTT. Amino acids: CASSVPVLATNEKLFF.

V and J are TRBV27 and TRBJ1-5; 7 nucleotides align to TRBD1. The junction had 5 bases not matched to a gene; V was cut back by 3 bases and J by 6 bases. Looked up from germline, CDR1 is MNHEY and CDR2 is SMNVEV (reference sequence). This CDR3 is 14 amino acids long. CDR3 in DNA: TGTGCCAGCAGTTTCTACAGGGGCAGTCAGCCCCAGCATTTT. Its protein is CASSFYRGSQPQHF.

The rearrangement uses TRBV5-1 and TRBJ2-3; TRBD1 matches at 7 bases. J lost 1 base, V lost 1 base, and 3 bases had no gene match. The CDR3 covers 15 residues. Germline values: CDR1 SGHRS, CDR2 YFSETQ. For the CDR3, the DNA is TGCGCCAGCAGCTTGCCAGGACAGGGCACAGATACGCAGTATTTT. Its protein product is CASSLPGQGTDTQYF.

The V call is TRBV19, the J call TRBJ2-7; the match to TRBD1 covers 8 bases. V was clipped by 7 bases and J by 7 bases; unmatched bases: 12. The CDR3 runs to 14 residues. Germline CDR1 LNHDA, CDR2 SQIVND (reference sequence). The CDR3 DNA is TGTGCCAGTACCCAGGACAGGGCCATTGGAGAGCAGTACTTC. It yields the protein CASTQDRAIGEQYF.

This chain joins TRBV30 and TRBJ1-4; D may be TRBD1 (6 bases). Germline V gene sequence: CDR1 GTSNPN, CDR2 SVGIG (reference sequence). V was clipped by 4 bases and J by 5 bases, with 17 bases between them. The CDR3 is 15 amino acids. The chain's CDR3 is CAWTSNRVPNEKLFF. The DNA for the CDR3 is TGTGCCTGGACTTCAAACAGGGTACCAAATGAAAAACTGTTTTTT.

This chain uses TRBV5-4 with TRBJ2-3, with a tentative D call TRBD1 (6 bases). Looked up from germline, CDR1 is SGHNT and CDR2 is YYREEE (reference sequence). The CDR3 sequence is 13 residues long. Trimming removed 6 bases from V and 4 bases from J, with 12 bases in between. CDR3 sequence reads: CASIQQGADTQYF. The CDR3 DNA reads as TGTGCCAGCATTCAACAGGGAGCAGATACGCAGTATTTT.

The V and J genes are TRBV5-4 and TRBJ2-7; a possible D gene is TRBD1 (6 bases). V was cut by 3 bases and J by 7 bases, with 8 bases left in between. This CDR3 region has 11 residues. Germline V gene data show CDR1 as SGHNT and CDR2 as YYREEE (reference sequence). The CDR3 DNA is TGTGCCAGCAGCTCCAGGGGAGAGCAGTACTTC. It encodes CASSSRGEQYF.

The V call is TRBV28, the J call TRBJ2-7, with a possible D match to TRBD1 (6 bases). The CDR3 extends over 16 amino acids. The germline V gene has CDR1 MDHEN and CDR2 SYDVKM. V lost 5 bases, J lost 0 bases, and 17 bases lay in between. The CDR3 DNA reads TGTGCCAGCAGTCTCCCGACAGGTGGTGTCTCCTACGAGCAGTACTTC. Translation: CASSLPTGGVSYEQYF.

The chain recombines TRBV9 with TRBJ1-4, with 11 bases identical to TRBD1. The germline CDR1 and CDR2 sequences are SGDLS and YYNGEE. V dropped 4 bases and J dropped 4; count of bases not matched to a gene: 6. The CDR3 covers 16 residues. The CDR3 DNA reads TGTGCCAGCAGCCTCCGGGACAGGGGGTTTAATGAAAAACTGTTTTTT. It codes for CASSLRDRGFNEKLFF.

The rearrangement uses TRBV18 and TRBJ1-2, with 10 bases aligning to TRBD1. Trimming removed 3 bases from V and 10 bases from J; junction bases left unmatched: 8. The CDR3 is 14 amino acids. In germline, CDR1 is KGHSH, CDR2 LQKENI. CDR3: CASSPTSGTGDYTF. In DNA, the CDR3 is TGTGCCAGCTCACCGACCTCCGGGACAGGGGACTACACCTTC.

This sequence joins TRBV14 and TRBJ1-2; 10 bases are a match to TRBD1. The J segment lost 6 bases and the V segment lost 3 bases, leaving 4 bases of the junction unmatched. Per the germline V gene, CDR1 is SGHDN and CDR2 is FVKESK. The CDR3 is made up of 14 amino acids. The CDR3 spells CASSQRQGAHGYTF. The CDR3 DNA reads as TGTGCCAGCAGCCAGCGACAGGGGGCCCATGGCTACACCTTC.

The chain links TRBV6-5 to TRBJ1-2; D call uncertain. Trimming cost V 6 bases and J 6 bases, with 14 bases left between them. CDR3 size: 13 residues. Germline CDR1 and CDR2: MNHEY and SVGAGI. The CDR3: CASRTSQEHGYTF. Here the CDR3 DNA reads TGTGCCAGCAGAACGTCGCAAGAGCATGGCTACACCTTC.

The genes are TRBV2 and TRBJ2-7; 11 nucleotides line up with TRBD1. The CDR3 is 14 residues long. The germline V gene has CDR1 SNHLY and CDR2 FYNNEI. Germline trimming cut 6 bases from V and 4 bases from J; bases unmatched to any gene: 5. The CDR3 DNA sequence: TGTGCCAGCAGGACCGGGACAGGGGGGTACGAGCAGTACTTC. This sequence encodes CASRTGTGGYEQYF.

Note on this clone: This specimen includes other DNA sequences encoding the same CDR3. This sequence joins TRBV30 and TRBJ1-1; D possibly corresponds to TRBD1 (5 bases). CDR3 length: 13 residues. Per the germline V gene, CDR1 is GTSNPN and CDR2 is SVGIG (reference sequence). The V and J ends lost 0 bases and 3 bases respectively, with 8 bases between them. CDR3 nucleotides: TGTGCCTGGAGTGTGGGGCAGGACACTGAAGCTTTCTTT. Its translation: CAWSVGQDTEAFF.